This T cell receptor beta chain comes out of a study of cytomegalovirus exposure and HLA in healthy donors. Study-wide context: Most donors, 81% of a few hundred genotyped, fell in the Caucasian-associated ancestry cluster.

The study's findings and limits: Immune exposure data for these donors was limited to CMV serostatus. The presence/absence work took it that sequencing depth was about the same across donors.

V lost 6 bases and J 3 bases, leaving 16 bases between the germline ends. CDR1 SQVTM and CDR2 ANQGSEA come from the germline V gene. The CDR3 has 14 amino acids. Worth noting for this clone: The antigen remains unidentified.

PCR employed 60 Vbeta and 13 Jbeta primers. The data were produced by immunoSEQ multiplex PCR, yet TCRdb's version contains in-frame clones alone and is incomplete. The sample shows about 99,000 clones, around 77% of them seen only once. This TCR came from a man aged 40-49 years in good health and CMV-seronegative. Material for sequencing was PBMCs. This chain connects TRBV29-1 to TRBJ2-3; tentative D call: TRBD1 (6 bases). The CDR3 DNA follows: TGCAGCGTCCCGGGACACGTGTTTACAGATACGCAGTATTTT. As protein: CSVPGHVFTDTQYF.